The T cell receptor beta chain under discussion was sequenced for a study of blood T cell repertoires in COVID-19. As for the study in general: COVID-19 samples from acute and convalescent phases originated in the United States, Italy and Spain.

Assay: immunoSEQ multiplex PCR; the TCRdb copy retains only in-frame clones and omits some. In the table there are a few hundred thousand clones, 89% of which are singletons. CDR1 and CDR2 (germline): MNHEY, SVGAGI. The CDR3 spans 15 residues. With V trimmed by 2 bases and J by 5 bases, 6 bases remained unmatched. While infection was still active, Seattle patients were enrolled and then followed longitudinally. The sample taken for sequencing was peripheral blood. This sequence joins TRBV6-5 and TRBJ1-1; 9 nucleotides line up with TRBD1. This TCR was sampled from a woman aged 60-75 years with COVID-19, enrolled during active disease. The CDR3 loop is CASSYAYRGRTEAFF. Written as DNA, the CDR3 is TGTGCCAGCAGTTACGCCTACAGGGGGCGTACTGAAGCTTTCTTT.